This TCR beta chain was observed in a study of T cells after yellow fever vaccination. Study-wide points: Just a small share of clonotypes turned up in the CD4 compartment as well as the CD8 compartment. Sorted repertoires could include abundant contaminating clonotypes from bulk cells. Once the booster was given, most primary-vaccination clones reappeared, at approximately 97% for CD4 and more than 85% for CD8. A weaker secondary response peaked on day 5, the primary on day 15.

With regard to this clonotype: Antigen unknown.

Germline CDR1 SGHNT, CDR2 YYREEE (reference sequence). CDR3 size: 15 residues. After removal of 5 bases from V and 2 bases from J, the junction contained 8 bases not matched to a gene. TCRdb ran MiXCR on the 5' RACE reads and lists one entry per CDR3 protein. The sample comprises 400,000 to 450,000 distinct CDR3 sequences, roughly a sixth of which are singletons, and over 15% rests with the top ten. The sequence was obtained from a man between 18 and 35 years old who received the YFV17D yellow fever vaccine. Sample: PBMCs, taken before the yellow fever booster vaccination. J is TRBJ2-3 and V is TRBV5-4, with 7 bases aligning to TRBD1. The CDR3 reads CASRPGQANTDTQYF. In nucleotides, the CDR3 is TGTGCCAGCAGACCTGGACAGGCCAACACAGATACGCAGTATTTT.